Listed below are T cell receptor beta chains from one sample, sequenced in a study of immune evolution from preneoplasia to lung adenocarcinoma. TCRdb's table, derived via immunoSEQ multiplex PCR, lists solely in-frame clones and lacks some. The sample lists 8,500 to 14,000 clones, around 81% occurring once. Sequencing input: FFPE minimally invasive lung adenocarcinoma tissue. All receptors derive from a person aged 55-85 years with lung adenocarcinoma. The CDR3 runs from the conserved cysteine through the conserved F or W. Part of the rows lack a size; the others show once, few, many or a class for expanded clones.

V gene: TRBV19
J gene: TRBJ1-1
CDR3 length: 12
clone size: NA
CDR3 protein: CASSQGNTEAFF

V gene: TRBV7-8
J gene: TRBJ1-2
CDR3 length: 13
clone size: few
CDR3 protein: CASSSRVDYGYTF

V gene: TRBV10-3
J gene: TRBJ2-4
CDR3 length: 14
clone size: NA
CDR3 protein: CATKVGLAKNIQYF

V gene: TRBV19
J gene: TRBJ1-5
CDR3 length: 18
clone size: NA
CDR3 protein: CASTKSLDRVGRTQPQHF

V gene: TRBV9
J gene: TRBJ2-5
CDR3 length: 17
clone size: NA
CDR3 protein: CASSVAPSGSTQETQYF

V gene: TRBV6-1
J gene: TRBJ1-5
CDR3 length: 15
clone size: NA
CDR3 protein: CASNPGQGNNQPQHF

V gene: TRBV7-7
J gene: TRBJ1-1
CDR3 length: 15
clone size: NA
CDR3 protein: CASSPGQLMNTEAFF

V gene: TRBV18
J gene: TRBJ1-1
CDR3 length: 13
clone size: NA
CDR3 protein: CASSLERNTEAFF

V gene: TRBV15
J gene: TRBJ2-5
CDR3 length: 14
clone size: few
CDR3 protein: CATSWGGAVETQYF

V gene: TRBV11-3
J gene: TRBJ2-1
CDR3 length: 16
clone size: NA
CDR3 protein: CASSKRGQRVYNEQFF

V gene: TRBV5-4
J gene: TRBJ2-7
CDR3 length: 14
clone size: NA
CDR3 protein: CASNPGLNTYEQYF

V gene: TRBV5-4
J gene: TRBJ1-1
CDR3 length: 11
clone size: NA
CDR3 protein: CASSQGTEAFF

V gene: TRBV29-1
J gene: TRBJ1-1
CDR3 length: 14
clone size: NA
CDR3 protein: CSVEMGGRNTEAFF

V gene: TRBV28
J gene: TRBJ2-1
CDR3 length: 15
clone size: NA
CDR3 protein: CASSLQPRAVNEQFF

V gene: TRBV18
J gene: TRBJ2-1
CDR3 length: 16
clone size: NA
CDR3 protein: CASSPSWTGLYNEQFF

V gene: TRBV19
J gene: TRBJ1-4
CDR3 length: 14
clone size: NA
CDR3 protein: CASVPTSRTDQLFF

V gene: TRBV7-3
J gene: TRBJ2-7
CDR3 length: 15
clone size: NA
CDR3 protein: CASSLTSGPAYEQYF

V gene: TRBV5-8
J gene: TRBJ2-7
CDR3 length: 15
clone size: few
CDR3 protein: CASSLRGPFTYEQYF

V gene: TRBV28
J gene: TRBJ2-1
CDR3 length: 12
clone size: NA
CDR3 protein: CASSQVYNEQFF

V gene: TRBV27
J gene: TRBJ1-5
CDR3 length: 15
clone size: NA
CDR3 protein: CASRATNGLYQPQHF

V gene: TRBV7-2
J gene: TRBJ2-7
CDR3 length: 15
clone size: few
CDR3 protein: CASSLASGSIYEQYF

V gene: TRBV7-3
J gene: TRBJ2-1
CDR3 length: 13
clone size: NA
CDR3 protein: CASSSPFANEQFF

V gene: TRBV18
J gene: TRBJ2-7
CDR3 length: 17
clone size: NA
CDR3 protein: CASSPATPEKSSYEQYF

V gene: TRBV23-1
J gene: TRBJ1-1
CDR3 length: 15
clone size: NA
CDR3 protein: CASLSPQGGGTEAFF

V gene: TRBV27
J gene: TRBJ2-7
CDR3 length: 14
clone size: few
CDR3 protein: CASSRTGEVYEQYF

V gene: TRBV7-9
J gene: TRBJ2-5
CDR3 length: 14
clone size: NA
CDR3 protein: CASSFYQDQETQYF

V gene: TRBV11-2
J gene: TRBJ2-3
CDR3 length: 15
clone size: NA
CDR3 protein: CASSLGTTFTDTQYF

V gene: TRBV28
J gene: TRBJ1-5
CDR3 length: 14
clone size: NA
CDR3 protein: CASSFLLGSQPQHF

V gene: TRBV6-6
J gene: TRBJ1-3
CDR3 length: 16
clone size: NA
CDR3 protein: CASSSLSGGAGNTIYF

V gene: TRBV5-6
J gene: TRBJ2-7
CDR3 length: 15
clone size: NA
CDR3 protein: CASSPSSGGPYEQYF

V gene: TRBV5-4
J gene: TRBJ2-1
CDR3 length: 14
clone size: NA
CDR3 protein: CASSLALTGIEQFF

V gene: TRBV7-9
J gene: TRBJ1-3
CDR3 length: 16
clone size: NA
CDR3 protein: CASSRDGGISGNTIYF

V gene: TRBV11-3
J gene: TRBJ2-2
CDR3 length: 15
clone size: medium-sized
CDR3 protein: CASGTSVANTGELFF

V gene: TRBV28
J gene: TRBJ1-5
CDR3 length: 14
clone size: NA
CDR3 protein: CASVGDYNNQPQHF

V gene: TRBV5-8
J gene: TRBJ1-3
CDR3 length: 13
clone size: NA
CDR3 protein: CASSLEVGNTIYF

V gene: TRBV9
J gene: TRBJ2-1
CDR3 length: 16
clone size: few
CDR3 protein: CASSVEGGLAYNEQFF

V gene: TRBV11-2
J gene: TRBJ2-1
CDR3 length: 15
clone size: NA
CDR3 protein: CASSSTGGGAWFNFF

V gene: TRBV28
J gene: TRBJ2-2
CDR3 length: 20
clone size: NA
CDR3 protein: CASSFYVGGARRDLAGELFF

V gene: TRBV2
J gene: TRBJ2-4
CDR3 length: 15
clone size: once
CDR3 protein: CARGGTGGVKNIQYF

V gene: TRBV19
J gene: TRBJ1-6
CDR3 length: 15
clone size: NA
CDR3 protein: CASRPTRRMGSPLHF

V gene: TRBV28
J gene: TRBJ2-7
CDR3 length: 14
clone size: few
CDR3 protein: CASKAGTPSPEQYF

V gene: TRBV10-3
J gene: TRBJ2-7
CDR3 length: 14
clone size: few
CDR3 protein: CAISDPGAEYEQYF

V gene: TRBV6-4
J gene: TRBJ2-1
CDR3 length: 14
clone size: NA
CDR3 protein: CASSALAGGHEQFF

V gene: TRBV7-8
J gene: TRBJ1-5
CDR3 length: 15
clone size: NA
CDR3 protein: CASSLQGASNQPQHF

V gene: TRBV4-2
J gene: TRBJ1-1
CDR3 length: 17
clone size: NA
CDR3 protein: CASSPNRQGGENTEAFF

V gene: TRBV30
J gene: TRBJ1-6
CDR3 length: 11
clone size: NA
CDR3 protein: CAWNRDSPLHF

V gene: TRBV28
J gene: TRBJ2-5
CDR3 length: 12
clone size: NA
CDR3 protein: CASSPWQETQYF

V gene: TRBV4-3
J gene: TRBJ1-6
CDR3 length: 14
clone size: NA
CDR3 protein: CASSQGQENSPLHF

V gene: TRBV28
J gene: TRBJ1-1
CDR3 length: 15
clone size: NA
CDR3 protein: CASSLLVGPATEAFF

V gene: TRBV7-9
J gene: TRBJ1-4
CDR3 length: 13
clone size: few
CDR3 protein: CASSRGTAEKLFF

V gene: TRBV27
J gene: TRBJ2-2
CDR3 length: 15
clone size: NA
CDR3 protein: CASSSLGRGTGELFF

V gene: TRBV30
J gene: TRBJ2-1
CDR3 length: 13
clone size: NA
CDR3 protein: CAWSVNTGGEQFF